This TCR beta chain was captured by sequencing in a study of beta chain features in type 1 diabetes. Isolated RNA was reverse transcribed in full, so expressed TCRB transcripts were sequenced. Repertoires were generated with immunoSEQ multiplex PCR, while TCRdb's copy carries only in-frame clones and drops some. The sample carries around 240,000 clones, over 7.5% recorded once. The sequencing input was naive CD4+ T cells from blood. The sequence came from a woman in her late teens or twenties in good health.

The CDR3 DNA sequence: TGCGCCAGCAGCCAAGTGCGGGGGGGGAACACTGAAGCTTTCTTT. Its protein product is CASSQVRGGNTEAFF. The J gene is TRBJ1-1, the V gene TRBV4-1; D is possibly TRBD1 (5 bases). Deletions cut 1 base from V and 1 base from J, with 10 bases between. Germline V gene sequence: CDR1 MGHRA, CDR2 YSYEKL. There are 15 residues in the CDR3.